Listed below are T cell receptor beta chains from one sample, sequenced in a study of T cells in Graves' hyperthyroidism and ophthalmopathy. TCRdb independently ran MiXCR on the multiplex PCR reads; one entry per CDR3 protein. The data contain 600,000 to 700,000 distinct CDR3 sequences, roughly 14% of them seen just once; the ten biggest clones take up roughly 4.3%. The sample taken for sequencing was blood. All receptors derive from a woman aged 40 to 50 with Graves' ophthalmopathy. CDR3s include the opening cysteine and the closing phenylalanine or tryptophan. A D gene is named only where the DNA matches it firmly. Not all rows give a size; the values are once, few, many and, for expanded clones, a class.

CDR3: CAISARGEETQYF
DNA: TGTGCCATCAGTGCGCGGGGAGAAGAGACCCAGTACTTC
V: TRBV10-3
size: many
J: TRBJ2-5
length: 13
D: NA

CDR3: CASGERSYEQYF
DNA: TGTGCCAGCGGAGAACGCTCCTACGAGCAGTACTTC
V: TRBV28
size: many
J: TRBJ2-7
length: 12
D: NA

CDR3: CASSGSRGQGETQYF
DNA: TGTGCCAGCAGTGGTAGCAGGGGGCAGGGGGAGACCCAGTACTTC
V: TRBV2
size: many
J: TRBJ2-5
length: 15
D: TRBD1

CDR3: CSARDLRGTNEQYF
DNA: TGCAGTGCTAGAGATCTACGGGGGACTAACGAGCAGTACTTC
V: TRBV20-1
size: NA
J: TRBJ2-7
length: 14
D: TRBD2

CDR3: CSARSDRDNQPQHF
DNA: TGCAGTGCTAGAAGTGACAGGGACAATCAGCCCCAGCATTTT
V: TRBV20-1
size: many
J: TRBJ1-5
length: 14
D: TRBD1

CDR3: CASSWAGGGELFF
DNA: TGCGCCAGCAGCTGGGCCGGGGGCGGGGAGCTGTTTTTT
V: TRBV5-1
size: many
J: TRBJ2-2
length: 13
D: NA

CDR3: CASSLAGTGIYEQYF
DNA: TGCGCCAGCAGCTTGGCCGGGACAGGAATCTACGAGCAGTACTTC
V: TRBV5-1
size: many
J: TRBJ2-7
length: 15
D: TRBD1

CDR3: CASSWVQGAQGYTF
DNA: TGTGCCAGCAGTTGGGTCCAGGGGGCGCAGGGCTACACCTTC
V: TRBV28
size: many
J: TRBJ1-2
length: 14
D: TRBD1

CDR3: CASRSMGQGVYGYTF
DNA: TGTGCCAGCAGATCGATGGGCCAAGGAGTCTATGGCTACACCTTC
V: TRBV28
size: many
J: TRBJ1-2
length: 15
D: NA

CDR3: CSAMTEIATDTQYF
DNA: TGCAGTGCAATGACGGAGATCGCTACAGATACGCAGTATTTT
V: TRBV20-1
size: many
J: TRBJ2-3
length: 14
D: NA

CDR3: CASSLAGERWETQYF
DNA: TGCGCCAGCAGCTTAGCGGGAGAGAGGTGGGAGACCCAGTACTTC
V: TRBV5-1
size: NA
J: TRBJ2-5
length: 15
D: TRBD2

CDR3: CASSLETGYGYTF
DNA: TGTGCCAGCAGTTTAGAAACAGGGTATGGCTACACCTTC
V: TRBV12-3/TRBV12-4
size: many
J: TRBJ1-2
length: 13
D: NA

CDR3: CASSWGLAGDRPVETQYF
DNA: TGCGCCAGCAGCTGGGGACTAGCGGGAGACCGCCCCGTTGAGACCCAGTACTTC
V: TRBV5-1
size: NA
J: TRBJ2-5
length: 18
D: TRBD2

CDR3: CASTTLGGAGTDTQYF
DNA: TGTGCCAGCACCACCTTGGGCGGGGCTGGCACAGATACGCAGTATTTT
V: TRBV6-1
size: NA
J: TRBJ2-3
length: 16
D: NA

CDR3: CASSPDSSSYEQYF
DNA: TGTGCCAGCAGCCCGGACAGTTCATCCTACGAGCAGTACTTC
V: TRBV12-3/TRBV12-4
size: many
J: TRBJ2-7
length: 14
D: NA

CDR3: CASSPIGQANYGYTF
DNA: TGTGCCAGCAGTCCAATAGGGCAGGCTAACTATGGCTACACCTTC
V: TRBV28
size: NA
J: TRBJ1-2
length: 15
D: NA

CDR3: CASSQGLGSRETQYF
DNA: TGCGCCAGCAGCCAAGGTCTCGGGAGTAGGGAGACCCAGTACTTC
V: TRBV4-1
size: NA
J: TRBJ2-5
length: 15
D: NA

CDR3: CASSGHLGQETQYF
DNA: TGTGCCAGCAGTGGTCACCTCGGGCAGGAGACCCAGTACTTC
V: TRBV2
size: many
J: TRBJ2-5
length: 14
D: NA

CDR3: CASSPIQGPVRGYTF
DNA: TGTGCCAGCTCACCGATACAGGGGCCGGTGCGCGGCTACACCTTC
V: TRBV18
size: few
J: TRBJ1-2
length: 15
D: TRBD1

CDR3: CASSTGSGSYNEQFF
DNA: TGTGCCAGCAGTACGGGTAGCGGGAGTTACAATGAGCAGTTCTTC
V: TRBV6-2/TRBV6-3
size: many
J: TRBJ2-1
length: 15
D: TRBD2

CDR3: CASNALAGTGVYGYTF
DNA: TGTGCCAGCAACGCCCTTGCCGGGACAGGGGTTTATGGCTACACCTTC
V: TRBV28
size: few
J: TRBJ1-2
length: 16
D: TRBD1

CDR3: CASSPQGLINTEAFF
DNA: TGTGCCAGCAGCCCCCAAGGACTAATAAACACTGAAGCTTTCTTT
V: TRBV6-2/TRBV6-3
size: many
J: TRBJ1-1
length: 15
D: NA

CDR3: CASIFPPRYEQYF
DNA: TGTGCCAGCATCTTCCCCCCCCGGTACGAGCAGTACTTC
V: TRBV9
size: many
J: TRBJ2-7
length: 13
D: NA

CDR3: CASSPTSTGSNPGELFF
DNA: TGCGCCAGCAGCCCAACCTCGACAGGGTCTAACCCCGGGGAGCTGTTTTTT
V: TRBV5-1
size: few
J: TRBJ2-2
length: 17
D: TRBD1

CDR3: CASSSTGGRAGTEAFF
DNA: TGTGCCAGCAGCTCTACAGGGGGTCGCGCCGGCACTGAAGCTTTCTTT
V: TRBV7-8
size: NA
J: TRBJ1-1
length: 16
D: TRBD1

CDR3: CASGPESLEQYF
DNA: TGTGCTAGTGGTCCTGAATCGTTGGAGCAGTACTTC
V: TRBV12-5
size: NA
J: TRBJ2-7
length: 12
D: NA

CDR3: CASSIVQISNQPQHF
DNA: TGTGCCAGTAGTATAGTACAGATTAGCAATCAGCCCCAGCATTTT
V: TRBV19
size: NA
J: TRBJ1-5
length: 15
D: NA

CDR3: CASSPRQELEAFF
DNA: TGTGCCAGCAGCCCAAGACAGGAGCTGGAAGCTTTCTTT
V: TRBV11-2
size: many
J: TRBJ1-1
length: 13
D: NA

CDR3: CASSEWRTNQPQHF
DNA: TGTGCCAGCAGTGAATGGAGAACCAATCAGCCCCAGCATTTT
V: TRBV25-1
size: NA
J: TRBJ1-5
length: 14
D: NA